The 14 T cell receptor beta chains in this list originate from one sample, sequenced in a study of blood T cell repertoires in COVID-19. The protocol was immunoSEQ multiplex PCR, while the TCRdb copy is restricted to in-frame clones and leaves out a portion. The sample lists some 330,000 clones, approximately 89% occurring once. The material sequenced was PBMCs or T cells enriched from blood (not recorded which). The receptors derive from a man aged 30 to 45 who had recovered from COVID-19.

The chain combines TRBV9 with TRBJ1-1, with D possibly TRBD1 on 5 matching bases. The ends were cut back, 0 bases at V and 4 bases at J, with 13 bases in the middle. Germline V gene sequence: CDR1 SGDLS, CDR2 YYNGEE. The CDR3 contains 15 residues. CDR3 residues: CASSVAEGLGTEAFF. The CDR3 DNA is TGTGCCAGCAGCGTAGCGGAGGGGTTGGGCACTGAAGCTTTCTTT. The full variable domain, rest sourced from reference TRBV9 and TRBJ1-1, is DSGVTQTPKHLITATGQRVTLRCSPRSGDLSVYWYQQSLDQGLQFLIQYYNGEERAKGNILERFSAQQFPDLHSELNLSSLELGDSALYFCASSVAEGLGTEAFFGQGTRLTVV.

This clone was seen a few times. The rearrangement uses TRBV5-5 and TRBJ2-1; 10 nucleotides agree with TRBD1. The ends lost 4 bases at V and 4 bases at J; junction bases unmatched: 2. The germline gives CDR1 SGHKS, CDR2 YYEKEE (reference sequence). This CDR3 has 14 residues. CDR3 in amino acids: CASSGTGEYNEQFF. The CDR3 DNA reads TGTGCCAGCAGCGGGACAGGGGAGTACAATGAGCAGTTCTTC.

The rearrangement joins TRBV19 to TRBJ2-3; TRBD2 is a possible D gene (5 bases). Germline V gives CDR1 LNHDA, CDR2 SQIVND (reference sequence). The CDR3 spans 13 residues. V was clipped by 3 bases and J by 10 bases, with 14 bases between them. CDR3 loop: CASSIVAAEAQYF. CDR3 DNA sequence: TGTGCCAGTAGTATCGTTGCAGCGGAGGCGCAGTATTTT.

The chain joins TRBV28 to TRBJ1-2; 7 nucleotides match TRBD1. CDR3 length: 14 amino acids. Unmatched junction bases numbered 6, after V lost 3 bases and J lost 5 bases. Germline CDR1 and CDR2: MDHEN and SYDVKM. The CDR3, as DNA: TGTGCCAGCAGTTTCCAAAGACAGGGTTATGGCTACACCTTC. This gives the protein CASSFQRQGYGYTF.

CDR3 sequence: CASSESPWDSQNGYTF. The CDR3 region has the DNA TGTGCCAGCAGTGAAAGTCCCTGGGACAGTCAGAATGGCTACACCTTC. V is TRBV6-1 and J is TRBJ1-2; 7 nucleotides line up with TRBD1. CDR1 and CDR2 from the germline V gene are MNHNS and SASEGT. The CDR3 length is 16 residues. The J segment lost 6 bases and the V segment lost 2 bases, leaving 12 bases of the junction unmatched.

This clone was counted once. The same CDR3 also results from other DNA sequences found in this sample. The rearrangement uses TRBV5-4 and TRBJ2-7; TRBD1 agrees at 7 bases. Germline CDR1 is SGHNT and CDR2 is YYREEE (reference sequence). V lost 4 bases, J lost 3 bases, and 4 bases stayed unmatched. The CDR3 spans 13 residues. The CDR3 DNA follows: TGTGCCAGCAGCCTTCGGGACAGCTACGAGCAGTACTTC. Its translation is CASSLRDSYEQYF.

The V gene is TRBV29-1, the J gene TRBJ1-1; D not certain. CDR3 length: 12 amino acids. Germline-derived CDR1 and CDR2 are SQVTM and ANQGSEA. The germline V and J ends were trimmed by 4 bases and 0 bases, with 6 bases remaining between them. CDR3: CSVVGVNTEAFF. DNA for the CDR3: TGCAGCGTTGTAGGAGTGAACACTGAAGCTTTCTTT.

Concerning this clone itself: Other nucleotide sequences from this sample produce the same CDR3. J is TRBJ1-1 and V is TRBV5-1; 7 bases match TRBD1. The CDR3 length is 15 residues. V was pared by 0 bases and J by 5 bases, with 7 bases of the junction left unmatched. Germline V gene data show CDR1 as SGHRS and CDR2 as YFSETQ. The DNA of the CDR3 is TGCGCCAGCAGCTTGGGACAGGGTGTTAATACTGAAGCTTTCTTT. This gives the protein CASSLGQGVNTEAFF.

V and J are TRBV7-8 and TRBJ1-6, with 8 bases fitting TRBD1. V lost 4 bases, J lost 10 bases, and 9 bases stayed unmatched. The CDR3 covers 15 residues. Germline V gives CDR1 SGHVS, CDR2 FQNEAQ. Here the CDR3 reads CASSSKTGAKSPLHF. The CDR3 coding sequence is TGTGCCAGCAGCTCAAAGACAGGGGCTAAATCACCCCTCCACTTT.

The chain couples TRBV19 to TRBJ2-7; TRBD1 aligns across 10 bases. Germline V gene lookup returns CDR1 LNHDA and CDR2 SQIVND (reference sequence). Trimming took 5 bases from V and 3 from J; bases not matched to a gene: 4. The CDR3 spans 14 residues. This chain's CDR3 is CASSSGQGGYEQYF. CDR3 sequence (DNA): TGTGCCAGTAGTTCCGGACAGGGGGGCTACGAGCAGTACTTC.

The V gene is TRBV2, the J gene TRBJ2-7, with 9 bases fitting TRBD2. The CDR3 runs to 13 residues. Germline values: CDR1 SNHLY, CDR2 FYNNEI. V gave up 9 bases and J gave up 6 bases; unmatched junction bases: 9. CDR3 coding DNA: TGTGCCAGTAAAGCGGGGGGTACTTTCGAGCAGTACTTC. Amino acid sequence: CASKAGGTFEQYF. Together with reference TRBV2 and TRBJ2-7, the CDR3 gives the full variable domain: EPEVTQTPSHQVTQMGQEVILRCVPISNHLYFYWYRQILGQKVEFLVSFYNNEISEKSEIFDDQFSVERPDGSNFTLKIRSTKLEDSAMYFCASKAGGTFEQYFGPGTRLTVT.

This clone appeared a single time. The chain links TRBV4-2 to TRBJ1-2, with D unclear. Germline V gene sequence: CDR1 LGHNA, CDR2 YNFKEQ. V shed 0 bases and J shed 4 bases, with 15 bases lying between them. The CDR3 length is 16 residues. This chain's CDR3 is CASSQDAGLSPYGYTF. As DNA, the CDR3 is TGTGCCAGCAGCCAAGATGCGGGTCTATCGCCCTATGGCTACACCTTC.

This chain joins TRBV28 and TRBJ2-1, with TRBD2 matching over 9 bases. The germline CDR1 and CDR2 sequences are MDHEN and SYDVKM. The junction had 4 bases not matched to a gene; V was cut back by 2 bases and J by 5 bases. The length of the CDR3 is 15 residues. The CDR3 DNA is TGTGCCAGCAGTTTAGGGGTAGCGGGGGACAATGAGCAGTTCTTC. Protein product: CASSLGVAGDNEQFF.

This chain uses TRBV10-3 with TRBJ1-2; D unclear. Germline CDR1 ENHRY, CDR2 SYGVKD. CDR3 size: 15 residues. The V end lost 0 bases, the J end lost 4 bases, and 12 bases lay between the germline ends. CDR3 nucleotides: TGTGCCATCAGTGAGTCGACTCCCCCCCCCTATGGCTACACCTTC. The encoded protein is CAISESTPPPYGYTF.